These T cell receptor beta chains were read from a single sample in a study of cytomegalovirus exposure and HLA in healthy donors. Assay: immunoSEQ multiplex PCR; the TCRdb copy retains only in-frame clones and omits some. This sample yields approximately 220,000 clones, of which 76% are seen a single time; over 0.55% belongs to the top ten. The sequencing sample was made of PBMCs. Receptors originate from a man between 18 and 29 years old in good health and CMV-seronegative. Both conserved end residues are part of each CDR3. The order of the fields is clone size, V gene, CDR3 length, J gene, D gene, CDR3 protein, CDR3 DNA. A D gene is named only where the DNA matches it firmly. Expanded clones get a size class; other rows say once, few or many, or leave the size out.

-	TRBV19	17	TRBJ1-5	-	CASSIETSRVSNQPQHF	TGTGCCAGTAGTATAGAAACCTCGAGGGTGAGCAATCAGCCCCAGCATTTT
-	TRBV28	14	TRBJ2-7	-	CASSLETGQDEQYF	TGTGCCAGCAGTTTAGAAACAGGTCAAGACGAGCAGTACTTC
-	TRBV6-5	14	TRBJ2-3	TRBD2	CASVGGRATDTQYF	TGTGCCAGCGTGGGTGGGAGGGCTACAGATACGCAGTATTTT
-	TRBV6-5	14	TRBJ1-5	TRBD1	CASSYSRGREPQHF	TGTGCCAGCAGTTACTCTAGGGGGCGGGAGCCCCAGCATTTT
-	TRBV5-4	15	TRBJ2-3	-	CASSPERARTDTQYF	TGTGCCAGCAGCCCCGAGCGGGCACGCACAGATACGCAGTATTTT
-	TRBV19	13	TRBJ2-1	-	CASSISTNNEQFF	TGTGCCAGTAGTATATCCACTAACAATGAGCAGTTCTTC
-	TRBV4-2	16	TRBJ2-1	-	CASSQALGRSYNEQFF	TGTGCCAGCAGCCAAGCCCTAGGGAGGTCCTACAATGAGCAGTTCTTC
-	TRBV11-2	14	TRBJ2-2	TRBD2	CASSPAGGPGELFF	TGTGCCAGCAGCCCGGCGGGGGGCCCCGGGGAGCTGTTTTTT
-	TRBV6-4	15	TRBJ2-3	TRBD2	CASSEVAGATDTQYF	TGTGCCAGCAGTGAGGTAGCGGGAGCAACAGATACGCAGTATTTT
-	TRBV2	17	TRBJ2-5	-	CASSEALLGLGLETQYF	TGTGCCAGCAGTGAAGCGCTTTTGGGGTTGGGGCTGGAGACCCAGTACTTC
-	TRBV19	16	TRBJ2-3	-	CASSIPQGSGSDTQYF	TGTGCCAGTAGTATACCCCAGGGGTCCGGGTCAGATACGCAGTATTTT
-	TRBV15	16	TRBJ1-1	TRBD1	CATSSISGTGPQEAFF	TGTGCCACCAGCAGTATTTCCGGGACAGGGCCCCAGGAAGCTTTCTTT
-	TRBV27	14	TRBJ1-1	-	CASSFMGQNTEAFF	TGTGCCAGCAGTTTTATGGGCCAGAACACTGAAGCTTTCTTT
-	TRBV2	14	TRBJ2-1	TRBD2	CASSELAGYNEQFF	TGTGCCAGCAGTGAACTAGCGGGATACAATGAGCAGTTCTTC
few	TRBV11-2	16	TRBJ1-2	TRBD1	CASSGGDRENGYGYTF	TGTGCCAGCAGCGGAGGGGACAGGGAGAACGGCTATGGCTACACCTTC
-	TRBV5-8	17	TRBJ2-3	TRBD2	CASSFRGSGLGTDTQYF	TGTGCCAGCAGCTTCCGGGGCTCGGGACTAGGCACAGATACGCAGTATTTT
-	TRBV5-1	15	TRBJ2-3	-	CASSLSAGSTDTQYF	TGCGCCAGCAGCTTGTCTGCGGGCAGCACAGATACGCAGTATTTT
-	TRBV5-1	13	TRBJ1-1	-	CASSLLRDTQAFF	TGCGCCAGCAGTTTGTTGAGGGACACCCAAGCTTTCTTT
once	TRBV27	14	TRBJ1-1	-	CASSLSGVGTEAFF	TGTGCCAGCAGTTTATCCGGGGTGGGTACTGAAGCTTTCTTT
-	TRBV28	12	TRBJ2-2	-	CASSLGAGELFF	TGTGCCAGCAGTCTAGGGGCCGGGGAGCTGTTTTTT
-	TRBV5-1	14	TRBJ2-5	-	CASSPAQGQETQYF	TGCGCCAGCAGCCCGGCGCAGGGACAAGAGACCCAGTACTTC
-	TRBV5-1	14	TRBJ2-7	-	CASSLGQGPYEQYF	TGCGCCAGCAGCTTGGGTCAGGGTCCCTACGAGCAGTACTTC
-	TRBV9	13	TRBJ2-7	-	CASSVEVWGRQYF	TGTGCCAGCAGCGTAGAGGTATGGGGGCGGCAGTACTTC
-	TRBV7-9	14	TRBJ2-1	TRBD2	CASSPGLAYNEQFF	TGTGCCAGCAGTCCCGGACTAGCATACAATGAGCAGTTCTTC
-	TRBV11-2	14	TRBJ2-1	-	CASSPSRAAHEQFF	TGTGCCAGCAGTCCTAGCCGTGCCGCCCATGAGCAGTTCTTC
-	TRBV18	15	TRBJ1-1	-	CASSGGQRMNTEAFF	TGTGCCAGCTCAGGTGGACAACGCATGAACACTGAAGCTTTCTTT
few	TRBV19	13	TRBJ2-2	TRBD1	CASRTGNTGELFF	TGTGCCAGCCGGACAGGGAACACCGGGGAGCTGTTTTTT
-	TRBV27	15	TRBJ2-7	TRBD2	CASSLYTSGIFEQYF	TGTGCCAGCAGTTTATACACTAGCGGGATCTTCGAGCAGTACTTC
-	TRBV10-1	13	TRBJ2-5	-	CASGGVMGETQYF	TGCGCCAGCGGAGGGGTGATGGGAGAGACCCAGTACTTC
-	TRBV9	15	TRBJ2-1	TRBD2	CASSVFGAGGNEQFF	TGTGCCAGCAGCGTATTCGGCGCGGGAGGCAATGAGCAGTTCTTC
few	TRBV29-1	14	TRBJ2-3	TRBD2	CSVPLAGGTDTQYF	TGCAGCGTCCCACTAGCGGGAGGCACAGATACGCAGTATTTT
-	TRBV2	14	TRBJ1-2	TRBD1	CASTFDRDFNGYTF	TGTGCCAGCACTTTCGACAGGGACTTTAATGGCTACACCTTC
-	TRBV9	15	TRBJ2-7	TRBD1	CASSVGGDRGYEQYF	TGTGCCAGCAGCGTAGGAGGGGACAGGGGCTACGAGCAGTACTTC
-	TRBV15	16	TRBJ1-2	-	CATSRPKGQLNYGYTF	TGTGCCACCAGCAGACCAAAAGGACAGCTTAACTATGGCTACACCTTC
-	TRBV11-2	12	TRBJ2-5	-	CASSSRQETQYF	TGTGCCAGCAGTTCGCGACAAGAGACCCAGTACTTC
-	TRBV14	15	TRBJ2-7	-	CASSQEYGWRNEQYF	TGTGCCAGCAGCCAAGAGTATGGCTGGCGGAACGAGCAGTACTTC
-	TRBV5-6	14	TRBJ2-7	TRBD2	CASSLAGGSYEQYF	TGTGCCAGCAGCTTAGCGGGAGGTTCCTACGAGCAGTACTTC
once	TRBV19	16	TRBJ1-2	-	CASTEGGTDFTYGYTF	TGTGCCAGTACCGAGGGGGGGACGGACTTTACTTATGGCTACACCTTC
-	TRBV28	15	TRBJ2-7	-	CASSYRGSGVGEQYF	TGTGCCAGCAGTTACCGGGGTTCGGGGGTCGGGGAGCAGTACTTC
-	TRBV7-9	15	TRBJ1-4	TRBD1	CASSRFGTDNEKLFF	TGTGCCAGCAGCCGATTCGGGACAGATAATGAAAAACTGTTTTTT
-	TRBV2	15	TRBJ2-3	TRBD2	CASSFIAGGTDTQYF	TGTGCCAGCAGTTTCATAGCGGGAGGGACGGATACGCAGTATTTT
-	TRBV10-3	13	TRBJ2-7	TRBD2	CAIRGTSSYEQYF	TGTGCCATCAGGGGGACTAGTTCCTACGAGCAGTACTTC
-	TRBV6-5	14	TRBJ2-3	TRBD2	CASSYGTRADTQYF	TGTGCCAGCAGTTACGGGACTAGAGCAGATACGCAGTATTTT
once	TRBV7-3	16	TRBJ2-1	-	CASSVSGEILNNEQFF	TGTGCCAGCAGCGTTAGCGGAGAAATACTGAACAATGAGCAGTTCTTC
-	TRBV11-2	15	TRBJ2-1	TRBD1	CASSRDRGRYNEQFF	TGTGCCAGCAGCCGCGACAGGGGGCGCTACAATGAGCAGTTCTTC
-	TRBV27	16	TRBJ1-1	TRBD1	CASSLMLDRVDTEAFF	TGTGCCAGCAGCCTTATGCTGGACAGGGTCGACACTGAAGCTTTCTTT
-	TRBV11-2	16	TRBJ1-6	TRBD1	CASSSSDRGPNSPLHF	TGTGCCAGCAGCTCATCGGACAGGGGGCCGAATTCACCCCTCCACTTT
-	TRBV6-6	16	TRBJ2-7	TRBD1	CASSYTVGTGLDEQYF	TGTGCCAGCAGTTACACAGTCGGGACAGGGTTGGACGAGCAGTACTTC
-	TRBV9	18	TRBJ2-2	TRBD2	CASSVDKAGGRSTGELFF	TGTGCCAGCAGCGTAGATAAGGCGGGCGGGAGGAGCACCGGGGAGCTGTTTTTT
few	TRBV5-5	14	TRBJ1-2	-	CASSPSGTSYGYTF	TGTGCCAGCAGCCCGTCCGGGACAAGCTATGGCTACACCTTC
-	TRBV9	18	TRBJ2-1	TRBD2	CASSVGVAGVPSYNEQFF	TGTGCCAGCAGCGTAGGGGTTGCGGGAGTTCCCTCATACAATGAGCAGTTCTTC
-	TRBV28	13	TRBJ2-7	-	CASSSGQTYEQYF	TGTGCCAGCAGTTCCGGACAGACCTACGAGCAGTACTTC
-	TRBV5-1	14	TRBJ2-7	TRBD1	CASSLGDSSYEQYF	TGCGCCAGCAGCTTAGGGGACAGCTCCTACGAGCAGTACTTC
-	TRBV7-9	16	TRBJ2-7	-	CASSFGWGVSSYEQYF	TGTGCCAGCAGCTTCGGATGGGGGGTTAGCTCCTACGAGCAGTACTTC
-	TRBV29-1	13	TRBJ1-4	-	CSVVVRSNEKLFF	TGCAGCGTTGTGGTGAGATCTAATGAAAAACTGTTTTTT
-	TRBV28	15	TRBJ2-5	TRBD2	CASSRAGRYQETQYF	TGTGCCAGCAGTAGAGCCGGGAGGTACCAAGAGACCCAGTACTTC
-	TRBV29-1	12	TRBJ2-1	-	CSVDIGRGEQFF	TGCAGCGTTGATATAGGCAGAGGTGAGCAGTTCTTC
-	TRBV28	15	TRBJ1-1	TRBD1	CASPPTGTMNTEAFF	TGTGCCAGCCCACCGACAGGGACCATGAACACTGAAGCTTTCTTT